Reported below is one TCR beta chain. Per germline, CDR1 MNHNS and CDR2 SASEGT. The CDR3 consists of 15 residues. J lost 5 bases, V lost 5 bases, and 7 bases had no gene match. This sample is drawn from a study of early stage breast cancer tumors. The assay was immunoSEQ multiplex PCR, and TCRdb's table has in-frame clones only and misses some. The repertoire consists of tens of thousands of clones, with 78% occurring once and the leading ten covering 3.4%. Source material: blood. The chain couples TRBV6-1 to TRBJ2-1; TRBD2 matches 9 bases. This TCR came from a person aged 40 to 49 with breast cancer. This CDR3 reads CASSILAGQNNEQFF. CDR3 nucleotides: TGTGCCAGCAGTATACTAGCGGGCCAGAACAATGAGCAGTTCTTC.